This T cell receptor (beta chain) came from a study of early T cells in non-severe SARS-CoV-2 infection. This clonotype was seen a handful of times. TCRdb reprocessed the 5' RACE reads with MiXCR, giving one entry per CDR3 protein. The table records tens of thousands of distinct CDR3 sequences, approximately 7% of them present only once. Germline V gene data show CDR1 as MNHEY and CDR2 as SMNVEV (reference sequence). Trimming pared 10 bases from V and 4 bases from J, leaving 16 bases between. This CDR3 region has 14 residues. The sample comprised whole blood. The clonotype was recovered from an adult who was a healthcare worker with PCR-confirmed SARS-CoV-2 infection or an uninfected control (not recorded which). This chain connects TRBV27 to TRBJ2-2; D is uncertain. CDR3 amino acids: CAKRCSRTTGELFF. The CDR3 nucleotides read TGTGCCAAACGGTGCTCGCGGACCACCGGGGAGCTGTTTTTT.